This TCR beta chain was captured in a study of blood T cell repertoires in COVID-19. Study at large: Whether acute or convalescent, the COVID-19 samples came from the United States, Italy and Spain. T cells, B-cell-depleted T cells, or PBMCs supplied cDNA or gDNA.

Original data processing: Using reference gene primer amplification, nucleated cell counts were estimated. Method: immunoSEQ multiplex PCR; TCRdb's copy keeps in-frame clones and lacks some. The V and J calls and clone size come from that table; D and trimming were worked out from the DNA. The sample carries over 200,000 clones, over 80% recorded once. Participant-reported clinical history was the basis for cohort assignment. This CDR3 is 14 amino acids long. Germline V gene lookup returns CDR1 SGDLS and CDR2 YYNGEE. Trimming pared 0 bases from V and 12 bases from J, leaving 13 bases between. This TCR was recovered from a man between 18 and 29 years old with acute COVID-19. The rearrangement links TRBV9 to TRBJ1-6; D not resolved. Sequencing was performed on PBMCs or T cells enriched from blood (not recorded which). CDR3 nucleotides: TGTGCCAGCAGCGTAGCTACGGGTTTTGGACCCCTCCACTTT. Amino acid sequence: CASSVATGFGPLHF.